This T cell receptor (beta chain) was sequenced for a study of blood T cell repertoires in COVID-19 (dated by TCRdb to between 2020 and 2021). About the investigation overall: The collaborator samples originated in the United States, Italy and Spain and spanned the acute and convalescent phases of COVID-19. The material from the prospective study consisted of cDNA or gDNA derived from T cells, B-cell-depleted T cells, or PBMCs. The dataset comprised deeply sampled blood TCRbeta repertoires from subjects exposed to, actively infected with, or recovered from COVID-19. The repertoires were released in a freely available public database meant as a resource for research on the immune response to SARS-CoV-2. Samples came from the ongoing ImmuneRACE study (first 160 participants) plus 1,254 subjects from 6 global collaborators. A de-identified subject ID, COVID-19 status, age in years and sex were almost always included in the sample metadata. Where available, HLA class I and class II types were taken from metadata supplied by the sample provider and were not determined by assay-based typing.

TCRbeta CDR3 regions were amplified from genomic DNA using the immunoSEQ Assay, a bias-controlled multiplex PCR. Turning to the authors' computational methods: Nucleated cell counts per sample were estimated from amplification of reference gene primers within the assay. To quantify the absolute abundance of each unique TCRbeta CDR3 rearrangement, sequence reads were collapsed and filtered. For each sample, productive Simpson clonality was calculated as the square root of Simpson's diversity index over productive rearrangements. Drawn from immuneACCESS, this table holds only the in-frame rearrangements with V and J called that TCRdb kept. Clones are partly lost; checked studies trace under half to an unresolved V gene and leave the rest unexplained. The DNA gave D and trimming, while V, J and clone size come from that table. A total of some 190,000 clones appear in this sample, more than 80% of them only once. Clones ranked in the top ten supply 8% to 13% of the sample.

At one collaborating source in Seattle, patients were enrolled during active infection and were followed longitudinally through the course of disease. The collaborating institutions used their own protocols to collect whole blood in K2EDTA tubes. For TCRbeta analysis, collaborator samples were shipped as frozen whole blood, as isolated PBMCs, or as DNA extracted from either sample type. Inclusive of the bounding cysteine and phenylalanine, the CDR3 is 14 residues long. The only DNA kept is the CDR3, 42 bases in frame from the first base. V lost 1 base and J lost 13 bases; the stretch between them is 14 bases long. The germline V gene provides CDR1 MNHNS and CDR2 SASEGT. Turning to this clone: Its antigen has not been determined. Within one base of it there is no much larger clone, and no base qualities were kept.

Overall results and qualifications from the work: The amount of clinical and demographic metadata varied by source and participant and was provided uncurated.

Recombination joined TRBV6-1 with TRBJ1-6; no D gene is confidently identified. This clonotype originated in a woman between 35 and 50 years old with COVID-19, enrolled during active disease. Sample: peripheral blood. Here is the DNA: TGTGCCAGCAGTGAAGGCCCACACGGGATTCCCCTCCACTTT. This is translated as CASSEGPHGIPLHF.